The 8 T cell receptor beta chains in this list originate from one sample, sequenced in a study of CXCR3-negative and CXCR3-positive naive CD8 T cells. The study made its TRB cDNA libraries by 5' RACE, adding UMI labels. With the 5' RACE reads reprocessed, TCRdb shows one record per CDR3 protein and no DNA. The table counts 5,500 to 6,000 distinct CDR3 sequences; 1.7% lies in the top ten. Sequenced sample: naive CXCR3- CD8+ T cells from blood. Subset given: CD45RO-CCR7+CD27+CD95- naive CD8+ T cells lacking CXCR3 (TNR3-). The receptor source for this set is a human donor in good health. Some clones in this sample may be carry-over from other donors' samples.

In terms of frequency, this clonotype is medium-sized. The rearrangement uses TRBV25-1 and TRBJ2-7; TCRdb indicates TRBD2, and absent DNA this call remains unverified. This CDR3 has 16 amino acids. Germline CDR1 MGHDK, CDR2 SYGVNS. CDR3 protein: CARGLAGGRGECEQYF.

According to its frequency, this clonotype is medium-sized. This rearrangement joins TRBV27 to TRBJ2-5; TCRdb proposes TRBD2, but this gene call is untestable without DNA. Germline V gene data show CDR1 as MNHEY and CDR2 as SMNVEV (reference sequence). CDR3 length: 15 residues. The CDR3 here is CASSPGSGRAETQYF.

The chain combines TRBV29-1 with TRBJ1-1. Germline assignment: CDR1 SQVTM and CDR2 ANQGSEA. This CDR3 contains 12 residues. This CDR3 is CSVEFSDTEAFF.

The chain has TRBV7-8 and TRBJ2-2; TCRdb outputs TRBD2, but without DNA this stays unchecked. Per germline, CDR1 SGHVS and CDR2 FQNEAQ. The CDR3 loop spans 15 amino acids. This chain's CDR3 is CASRPPGLAGGELFF.

This chain joins TRBV2 and TRBJ2-1; with no DNA, the TCRdb D assignment of TRBD2 cannot be verified. Germline V gene sequence: CDR1 SNHLY, CDR2 FYNNEI. This CDR3 is built from 16 residues. The CDR3 protein is CASRARTSGRANEQFF. The complete variable domain, with remaining parts taken from reference TRBV2 and TRBJ2-1, reads EPEVTQTPSHQVTQMGQEVILRCVPISNHLYFYWYRQILGQKVEFLVSFYNNEISEKSEIFDDQFSVERPDGSNFTLKIRSTKLEDSAMYFCASRARTSGRANEQFFGPGTRLTVL.

This clonotype registers medium-sized by frequency. The rearrangement uses TRBV20-1 and TRBJ2-7; TCRdb indicates TRBD2, and absent DNA this call remains unverified. The CDR3 runs to 14 residues. CDR1 DFQATT and CDR2 SNEGSKA come from the germline V gene (reference sequence). This chain's CDR3 is CSASPRTTSYEQYF.

The rearrangement uses TRBV11-1 and TRBJ1-1; as DNA is missing, the TRBD1 call by TCRdb cannot be tested. Germline V gene sequence: CDR1 SGHAT, CDR2 FQDESV (reference sequence). This CDR3 spans 14 amino acids. CDR3: CASSQGQGYTEAFF.

In terms of frequency, this clonotype is medium-sized. The chain is built from TRBV4-3 and TRBJ2-7; TCRdb returns TRBD1, unconfirmable since there is no DNA. There are 14 residues in the CDR3. Germline CDR1 LGHNA, CDR2 YSLEER. CDR3 in amino acids: CASSQDPGAYEQYF.